The entry below gives a single T cell receptor (beta chain) sequence along with its context. Its antigen is unknown. The data originate from a study of cytomegalovirus exposure and HLA in healthy donors. General observations from the study: In a later analysis, DRB1 alleles had the most associated TCRs; HLA-C alleles the fewest. Researchers counted around 160 TCR beta chains as cytomegalovirus-associated. CMV serostatus was the only recorded immune exposure for donors.

The CDR3 runs 15 residues. Per the germline V gene, CDR1 is SGHVS and CDR2 is FNYEAQ. Trimming pared 5 bases from V and 2 bases from J, leaving 13 bases between. With 60 Vbeta and 13 Jbeta primers, the PCR was carried out. TCRdb keeps only in-frame clones here, not all; method: immunoSEQ multiplex PCR. The table has under 200,000 clones, more than 80% seen once. This chain uses TRBV7-6 with TRBJ2-1; possible D gene TRBD2, 7 bases. Specimen: PBMCs. The clonotype comes from a woman aged 25 to 39 in good health and CMV-seropositive. CDR3 bases: TGTGCCAGCAGCCCCCGGGGGGCAACCTACAATGAGCAGTTCTTC. Translation gives CASSPRGATYNEQFF.